This T cell receptor beta chain stems from a study of T cell responses to AZD1222 COVID-19 vaccine. Clones were sequenced by immunoSEQ multiplex PCR, and TCRdb holds only the in-frame ones, with some missing. The table has 90,000 to 140,000 clones, roughly 91% seen once. Trimming shortened V by 4 bases and J by 6 bases, and 10 bases separated the two germline ends. Germline-derived CDR1 and CDR2 are LGHDT and YNNKEL (reference sequence). This CDR3 contains 13 residues. This clonotype was obtained from an adult in good health. The chain joins TRBV3-1 (or the pseudogene TRBV3-2) to TRBJ2-1; D not certain. The sample consisted of peripheral blood, taken on day 0 of AZD1222 vaccination. The CDR3: CASSPRGSNEQFF. CDR3 DNA sequence: TGTGCCAGCAGCCCCCGAGGTAGCAATGAGCAGTTCTTC.